These 17 T cell receptor beta chains were sequenced from one sample in a study of OX40 agonist ivuxolimab in advanced cancers. The data were produced by immunoSEQ multiplex PCR, yet TCRdb's version contains in-frame clones alone and is incomplete. Found here are 30,000 to 45,000 clones, approximately 90% of them singletons; the top ten hold 22%. The sequenced sample was CD4+ or CD8+ T cells sorted from blood, obtained in a trial of the OX40 agonist ivuxolimab. The receptors were sampled from an adult with an advanced solid tumor such as melanoma, head and neck, liver or kidney cancer.

V is TRBV27 and J is TRBJ1-2; D might be TRBD1 (5 bases). The CDR3 spans 15 residues. Germline V gene data show CDR1 as MNHEY and CDR2 as SMNVEV (reference sequence). V was shortened by 8 bases and J by 2 bases, with 18 bases between the two germline ends. The chain's CDR3 is CASRFQVGQNYGYTF. CDR3 in DNA: TGTGCCAGCCGATTTCAGGTGGGGCAGAACTATGGCTACACCTTC.

The chain employs TRBV19 and TRBJ2-7, with a possible D match to TRBD1 (6 bases). The V gene's germline CDR1 is LNHDA and CDR2 SQIVND (reference sequence). Between the trimmed V and J ends, which lost 5 bases and 3 bases, there was a span of 11 bases. The CDR3 is 13 amino acids. The CDR3 reads CASSAGTNYEQYF. In nucleotides, the CDR3 is TGTGCCAGTAGTGCAGGGACAAACTACGAGCAGTACTTC.

This rearrangement joins TRBV13 to TRBJ2-3; no definite D call. Trimming stripped 5 bases from V and 0 bases from J, with 12 bases between. Germline-derived CDR1 and CDR2 are PRHDT and FYEKMQ (reference sequence). The CDR3 spans 15 residues. DNA of the CDR3: TGTGCCAGCAGCCCTCCAAGAGGAAGCACAGATACGCAGTATTTT. It is translated as CASSPPRGSTDTQYF.

This chain uses TRBV19 with TRBJ1-1; TRBD1 matches at 8 bases. J was trimmed by 5 bases and V by 6 bases; bases with no gene match: 5. The CDR3 covers 13 residues. Per germline, CDR1 LNHDA and CDR2 SQIVND (reference sequence). The CDR3 DNA follows: TGTGCCAGTAGCGGGACAGGTAGGACTGAAGCTTTCTTT. Its protein is CASSGTGRTEAFF. The variable domain in full, with the rest retrieved from reference TRBV19 and TRBJ1-1, is DGGITQSPKYLFRKEGQNVTLSCEQNLNHDAMYWYRQDPGQGLRLIYYSQIVNDFQKGDIAEGYSVSREKKESFPLTVTSAQKNPTAFYLCASSGTGRTEAFFGQGTRLTVV.

The chain couples TRBV4-1 to TRBJ2-2, with D maybe TRBD1 (5 bases). V shed 4 bases and J shed 5 bases, with 11 bases lying between them. The CDR3 loop spans 14 amino acids. CDR1 and CDR2 from the germline V gene are MGHRA and YSYEKL. CDR3 coding DNA: TGCGCCAGCAGCCCCCCAGGGTTAACCGGGGAGCTGTTTTTT. Its protein is CASSPPGLTGELFF.

The chain combines TRBV2 with TRBJ2-7, with D possibly TRBD2 on 6 matching bases. This CDR3 is built from 16 residues. The germline V and J ends were trimmed by 0 bases and 0 bases, with 12 bases remaining between them. Germline CDR1 reads SNHLY; CDR2 reads FYNNEI. The chain's CDR3 is CASSEAPSDASYEQYF. The CDR3 coding sequence is TGTGCCAGCAGTGAAGCGCCTAGCGACGCCTCCTACGAGCAGTACTTC.

This sequence joins TRBV27 and TRBJ1-4, with D possibly being TRBD1 (5 bases). Between the trimmed V and J ends, which lost 7 bases and 6 bases, there was a span of 18 bases. Germline CDR1 reads MNHEY; CDR2 reads SMNVEV (reference sequence). There are 15 residues in the CDR3. CDR3 residues: CASTPRGGAYEKLFF. The CDR3 DNA reads as TGTGCCAGCACCCCTCGGGGGGGAGCGTATGAAAAACTGTTTTTT.

This rearrangement joins TRBV30 to TRBJ1-1, with 7 bases identical to TRBD1. The CDR3 spans 14 residues. CDR1 is GTSNPN and CDR2 is SVGIG in the germline V gene (reference sequence). V gave up 4 bases and J gave up 2 bases; unmatched junction bases: 7. As DNA, the CDR3 is TGTGCCTGGAACGGGGACAGTCTTAACACTGAAGCTTTCTTT. Translation: CAWNGDSLNTEAFF.

The chain is built from TRBV28 and TRBJ2-7; 11 nucleotides agree with TRBD2. The germline CDR1 and CDR2 sequences are MDHEN and SYDVKM. The CDR3 runs to 16 residues. After removal of 5 bases from V and 6 bases from J, the junction contained 12 bases not matched to a gene. As DNA, the CDR3 is TGTGCCAGCAGTCCGGGGACTAGCGGCCCGTCGCGCGAGCAGTACTTC. This sequence encodes CASSPGTSGPSREQYF. The full variable domain, with the rest looked up from reference TRBV28 and TRBJ2-7, is DVKVTQSSRYLVKRTGEKVFLECVQDMDHENMFWYRQDPGLGLRLIYFSYDVKMKEKGDIPEGYSVSREKKERFSLILESASTNQTSMYLCASSPGTSGPSREQYFGPGTRLTVT.

The chain carries TRBV5-4 and TRBJ2-6; D is unclear. The V gene's germline CDR1 is SGHNT and CDR2 YYREEE (reference sequence). The CDR3 totals 15 residues. V lost 2 bases and J lost 0, with 6 bases in between. CDR3 residues: CASSFWDSGANVLTF. The CDR3 DNA follows: TGTGCCAGCAGCTTTTGGGACTCTGGGGCCAACGTCCTGACTTTC.

The gene calls are TRBV7-9 and TRBJ1-3; no reliable D call. The V and J ends lost 3 bases and 4 bases respectively, with 1 base between them. The CDR3 consists of 11 residues. Germline CDR1 reads SEHNR; CDR2 reads FQNEAQ (reference sequence). The CDR3: CASSFGNTIYF. Here the CDR3 DNA reads TGTGCCAGCAGCTTCGGAAACACCATATATTTT.

This clone was observed a few times. The rearrangement uses TRBV15 and TRBJ1-1, with D maybe TRBD1 (5 bases). The CDR3 is made up of 15 amino acids. The germline V and J ends were trimmed by 1 base and 1 base, with 10 bases remaining between them. Per germline, CDR1 LNHNV and CDR2 YYDKDF (reference sequence). The CDR3 sequence is CATSRVPGTNTEAFF. The CDR3 region has the DNA TGTGCCACCAGCAGAGTACCGGGGACGAACACTGAAGCTTTCTTT. The full variable domain, completed using reference TRBV15 and TRBJ1-1, is DAMVIQNPRYQVTQFGKPVTLSCSQTLNHNVMYWYQQKSSQAPKLLFHYYDKDFNNEADTPDNFQSRRPNTSFCFLDIRSPGLGDTAMYLCATSRVPGTNTEAFFGQGTRLTVV.

The chain uses TRBV7-9 and TRBJ2-1; 9 bases agree with TRBD1. Germline loops: CDR1 SEHNR, CDR2 FQNEAQ (reference sequence). V shed 4 bases, J shed 2 bases, and the junction held 3 bases outside the gene matches. This CDR3 comprises 15 residues. The CDR3 here is CASSSGDRAYNEQFF. The CDR3 coding sequence is TGTGCCAGCAGCTCAGGGGACAGGGCCTACAATGAGCAGTTCTTC.

This clone was recorded only once. Within the sample, other DNA sequences also encode this same CDR3. This chain connects TRBV9 to TRBJ2-3, with D unclear. The V gene lost 0 bases and the J gene lost 0 bases, with 8 bases spanning the gap. The CDR3 loop spans 15 amino acids. Germline lookup yields CDR1 SGDLS and CDR2 YYNGEE. The CDR3 DNA sequence: TGTGCCAGCAGCGTAGAAGGGTCTAGCACAGATACGCAGTATTTT. It yields the protein CASSVEGSSTDTQYF.

The chain links TRBV28 to TRBJ1-2; 10 bases align to TRBD1. Germline V gives CDR1 MDHEN, CDR2 SYDVKM. CDR3 length: 15 residues. J lost 2 bases, V lost 6 bases, and 6 bases had no gene match. The chain's CDR3 is CASSMDRGANYGYTF. CDR3 DNA: TGTGCCAGCAGCATGGACAGGGGGGCAAACTATGGCTACACCTTC.

V gene TRBV25-1 combines with J gene TRBJ2-3; D unclear. The ends were cut back, 3 bases at V and 2 bases at J, with 9 bases in the middle. CDR3 length equals 14 residues. Germline V CDR1 and CDR2: MGHDK, SYGVNS. CDR3 nucleotides: TGTGCCAGCAGTGATATTAACTCCACAGATACGCAGTATTTT. Translating gives CASSDINSTDTQYF.

The genes are TRBV6-4 and TRBJ2-2, with D perhaps matching TRBD1 or TRBD2 (5 bases each). The CDR3 sequence is 14 residues long. The germline V gene has CDR1 MRHNA and CDR2 SNTAGT. V was clipped by 2 bases and J by 6 bases, with 10 bases between them. The CDR3 nucleotides read TGTGCCAGCAGTGACGGGGGTTCGGCCGGGGAGCTGTTTTTT. It encodes CASSDGGSAGELFF.